Listed below are T cell receptor beta chains from one sample, sequenced in a study of persistence of HIV-infected CD4 T cells. Antigen specificity for these receptors is unknown. The method was immunoSEQ multiplex PCR; TCRdb's version includes in-frame clones alone and lacks a portion of them. The top ten clones hold 1.5% to 2% of a sample with over 60,000 clones, about 77% of them seen once. The sample was CD4+ T cells sorted from PBMCs after roughly 18-hour stimulation, taken from a patient who received antiretroviral therapy. The source is an adult man with HIV who was CMV-seropositive. CDR3s leave out the opening cysteine and the closing phenylalanine or tryptophan. Fields, in order: D gene, J gene, V gene, CDR3 protein. The D gene is left open where the match is weak.

d_call: NA; j_call: TRBJ2-2; v_call: TRBV7-6; cdr3_aa: ASSYDRFANTGELF
d_call: NA; j_call: TRBJ1-2; v_call: TRBV27; cdr3_aa: ASRPFEGVTAGYT
d_call: TRBD1; j_call: TRBJ1-2; v_call: TRBV24-1; cdr3_aa: ATSDEAQGGIYGYT
d_call: NA; j_call: TRBJ1-2; v_call: TRBV5-1; cdr3_aa: ASSSPQQHGYT
d_call: NA; j_call: TRBJ2-3; v_call: TRBV7-9; cdr3_aa: ASSPLSSTDTQY
d_call: NA; j_call: TRBJ1-1; v_call: TRBV5-4; cdr3_aa: ASSPGGWGTEAF
d_call: NA; j_call: TRBJ2-3; v_call: TRBV5-1; cdr3_aa: ASSSLGLGEGDTQY
d_call: NA; j_call: TRBJ1-2; v_call: TRBV28; cdr3_aa: ASAKGQVPGYGYT
d_call: TRBD1; j_call: TRBJ2-2; v_call: TRBV4-1; cdr3_aa: ASSQRGQGDTGELF
d_call: TRBD2; j_call: TRBJ2-1; v_call: TRBV3-1/TRBV3-2; cdr3_aa: ASSQPQGLAGEYNEQF
d_call: NA; j_call: TRBJ2-3; v_call: TRBV5-4; cdr3_aa: ASSLAGFSTDTQY
d_call: NA; j_call: TRBJ2-6; v_call: TRBV6-5; cdr3_aa: ASFRAGANVLT
d_call: NA; j_call: TRBJ1-2; v_call: TRBV2; cdr3_aa: ASSEGLAARGVFGYT
d_call: TRBD1; j_call: TRBJ2-3; v_call: TRBV25-1; cdr3_aa: ASSMTGVTTDTQY
d_call: NA; j_call: TRBJ2-7; v_call: TRBV7-8; cdr3_aa: ASSWGTGTEQY
d_call: NA; j_call: TRBJ1-4; v_call: TRBV19; cdr3_aa: ASKRDDATNEKLF
d_call: NA; j_call: TRBJ2-7; v_call: TRBV20-1; cdr3_aa: SARANYEQY
d_call: NA; j_call: TRBJ2-7; v_call: TRBV4-1; cdr3_aa: ASSQSLVSFSYEQY
d_call: NA; j_call: TRBJ1-6; v_call: TRBV28; cdr3_aa: ATSRADGFRFGSPLH
d_call: TRBD1; j_call: TRBJ2-7; v_call: TRBV7-3; cdr3_aa: ASSLKGGDREH
d_call: NA; j_call: TRBJ1-1; v_call: TRBV6-5; cdr3_aa: ASSSTEAF
d_call: NA; j_call: TRBJ1-3; v_call: TRBV3-1/TRBV3-2; cdr3_aa: ASSQDSEIPGNTIY
d_call: TRBD1; j_call: TRBJ1-1; v_call: TRBV2; cdr3_aa: ASGRTGANTEAF
d_call: NA; j_call: TRBJ1-1; v_call: TRBV7-9; cdr3_aa: ASSLGPSNTEAF
d_call: NA; j_call: TRBJ1-1; v_call: TRBV6-5; cdr3_aa: ASSFYGRVNTEAF
d_call: NA; j_call: TRBJ1-3; v_call: TRBV4-2; cdr3_aa: ASMTGVSGNTIY
d_call: TRBD1; j_call: TRBJ1-1; v_call: TRBV2; cdr3_aa: ASSARAGGKTEAF
d_call: NA; j_call: TRBJ2-3; v_call: TRBV6-5; cdr3_aa: ASSSRGSTDTQY
d_call: TRBD1; j_call: TRBJ2-7; v_call: TRBV6-5; cdr3_aa: ASLSSVGQYYEQY
d_call: TRBD1; j_call: TRBJ1-2; v_call: TRBV5-4; cdr3_aa: ASSPGQGGVYGYT
d_call: TRBD1; j_call: TRBJ2-3; v_call: TRBV2; cdr3_aa: ASRKRTGSSTDTQY
d_call: TRBD1; j_call: TRBJ2-2; v_call: TRBV29-1; cdr3_aa: SVDRGSTGELF
d_call: NA; j_call: TRBJ2-1; v_call: TRBV28; cdr3_aa: ASSPSSGDTLRNEQF
d_call: NA; j_call: TRBJ2-7; v_call: TRBV7-9; cdr3_aa: ASSLNQESYEQY
d_call: NA; j_call: TRBJ1-3; v_call: TRBV6-5; cdr3_aa: ASSPSLTGNTIY
d_call: TRBD1; j_call: TRBJ2-7; v_call: TRBV6-5; cdr3_aa: ASNGRPGQSYEQY